The T cell receptor beta chain under discussion was sequenced for a study of blood T cells in healthy people across ages. Together with a sample-barcoded 5' primer, a J-beta primer mix was included in a second PCR lasting about 7 to 12 cycles. TCRdb re-called the 5' RACE reads through MiXCR, storing one row per CDR3 protein. The data show some 1.6 million distinct CDR3 sequences, almost 35% seen once. In its sample, this clonotype was seen many times. Its specificity is not known. Germline values: CDR1 LGHNA, CDR2 YNFKEQ. The CDR3 covers 18 residues. After removal of 0 bases from V and 2 bases from J, the junction contained 10 bases not matched to a gene. Findings and limits, study-wide: With donor CMV status unknown, expanded clonotype changes were possibly confounded. Diversity was higher, and naive CD4+ cells more numerous, in long-lived donors than in aged donors.

The origin of this receptor is a woman aged 25 to 39 in good health. Sequenced sample: blood. The chain joins TRBV4-2 to TRBJ2-5; 9 nucleotides align to TRBD2. CDR3 coding DNA: TGTGCCAGCAGCCAAGATGGTAGTCTAGCGGGGATACAAGAGACCCAGTACTTC. It translates to CASSQDGSLAGIQETQYF.